The 29 T cell receptor beta chains in this list originate from one sample, sequenced in a study of shared clonotypes between healthy human individuals. Using immunoSEQ multiplex PCR, the repertoire was profiled, and TCRdb retains in-frame clones only, with some absent. The table records under 2,500,000 clones, 95% of them present only once. The specimen was naive CD4+ T cells sorted from blood. Subset defined: CD45RA+ positively selected. All receptors derive from a man between 18 and 35 years old in good health.

The gene calls are TRBV27 and TRBJ2-2; 9 bases are shared with TRBD1. This CDR3 is 15 amino acids long. After removal of 6 bases from V and 6 bases from J, the junction contained 8 bases not matched to a gene. In germline, CDR1 is MNHEY, CDR2 SMNVEV (reference sequence). The CDR3 reads CASRPSGTGPGELFF. CDR3 coding DNA: TGTGCCAGCAGGCCCTCCGGGACAGGGCCCGGGGAGCTGTTTTTT.

J is TRBJ1-2 and V is TRBV5-8; 8 bases agree with TRBD1. After removal of 5 bases from V and 5 bases from J, the junction contained 11 bases not matched to a gene. This CDR3 has 15 residues. Germline CDR1 and CDR2: SGHTS and YDEGEE. The CDR3 DNA reads as TGTGCCAGCAGACGACCCGGACAGGGAGGATATGGCTACACCTTC. Translated, it gives CASRRPGQGGYGYTF.

V usage is TRBV2 and J usage is TRBJ1-3; 7 positions agree with TRBD1. From germline, CDR1 is SNHLY and CDR2 FYNNEI. The CDR3 is 18 residues long. The V segment lost 2 bases and the J segment 1 base; nucleotides outside the gene matches: 11. The CDR3 here is CASSELDRTLPSGNTIYF. The CDR3 DNA follows: TGTGCCAGCAGTGAATTGGACAGGACTTTACCTTCTGGAAACACCATATATTTT. The full variable domain, its missing parts supplied by reference TRBV2 and TRBJ1-3, is EPEVTQTPSHQVTQMGQEVILRCVPISNHLYFYWYRQILGQKVEFLVSFYNNEISEKSEIFDDQFSVERPDGSNFTLKIRSTKLEDSAMYFCASSELDRTLPSGNTIYFGEGSWLTVV.

This sequence joins TRBV5-3 and TRBJ1-1, with TRBD1 identical over 8 bases. TRBV5-3 is assigned to the ORF class and has an uncertain function. This CDR3 region has 18 residues. Trimming removed 1 base from V and 2 bases from J; junction bases left unmatched: 13. This CDR3 is CARSLPLHRGTPNTEAFF. Here the CDR3 DNA reads TGTGCCAGAAGCTTGCCTTTGCACAGGGGGACCCCAAACACTGAAGCTTTCTTT.

The genes are TRBV4-1 and TRBJ2-5; D gene unclear. In germline, CDR1 is MGHRA, CDR2 YSYEKL. V was shortened by 0 bases and J by 9 bases, with 17 bases between the two germline ends. The CDR3 is 15 amino acids. The CDR3 sequence: CASSQDRSGPDPQYF. The CDR3 region has the DNA TGCGCCAGCAGCCAAGATCGTTCAGGTCCGGACCCCCAGTACTTC.

This sequence joins TRBV12-5 and TRBJ2-5; D is unclear. The germline V gene encodes CDR1 LGHNT and CDR2 FRNRAP. The CDR3 sequence is 14 residues long. V was cut by 1 base and J by 1 base, with 7 bases left in between. The CDR3 spells CASGLGDGQETQYF. In DNA form, the CDR3 reads TGTGCTAGTGGTTTGGGTGACGGCCAAGAGACCCAGTACTTC.

This chain links TRBV10-3 with TRBJ2-2, with D hard to call. The CDR3 has 14 residues. Germline V gene data show CDR1 as ENHRY and CDR2 as SYGVKD. V lost 6 bases and J 1 base, leaving 9 bases between the germline ends. The CDR3 spells CAIRSMGNTGELFF. CDR3 coding DNA: TGTGCCATCAGGTCGATGGGGAACACCGGGGAGCTGTTTTTT.

In this sample, this clone turned up a few times. The chain carries TRBV7-2 and TRBJ2-7; tentatively, D is TRBD1 or TRBD2 (5 bases each). In germline, CDR1 is SGHTA, CDR2 FQGNSA. This CDR3 has 15 residues. Trimming took 1 base from V and 0 from J, leaving 10 bases between them. CDR3 nucleotides: TGTGCCAGCAGCTTAGGGTCAGGGAGCTCCTACGAGCAGTACTTC. Residues: CASSLGSGSSYEQYF. Together with reference TRBV7-2 and TRBJ2-7, the CDR3 gives the full variable domain: GAGVSQSPSNKVTEKGKDVELRCDPISGHTALYWYRQSLGQGLEFLIYFQGNSAPDKSGLPSDRFSAERTGGSVSTLTIQRTQQEDSAVYLCASSLGSGSSYEQYFGPGTRLTVT.

This clone occurred once. The rearrangement joins TRBV5-5 to TRBJ1-2; tentatively, D is TRBD1 (6 bases). This CDR3 spans 15 amino acids. The V gene's germline CDR1 is SGHKS and CDR2 YYEKEE (reference sequence). V lost 4 bases, J lost 0 bases, and 13 bases lay in between. DNA of the CDR3: TGTGCCAGCAGCCCATCGTGGGACACTAACTATGGCTACACCTTC. This gives the protein CASSPSWDTNYGYTF.

Turning to this clone: The same CDR3 arises from other DNA sequences in this sample as well. The chain is built from TRBV5-1 and TRBJ2-7, with D possibly being TRBD2 (6 bases). This CDR3 spans 14 amino acids. The germline V gene encodes CDR1 SGHRS and CDR2 YFSETQ. V lost 0 bases to trimming and J lost 3 bases, with 10 bases between them. The CDR3 region is CASSLEGAGYEQYF. The CDR3 DNA reads TGCGCCAGCAGCTTGGAGGGAGCGGGCTACGAGCAGTACTTC.

The rearrangement uses TRBV7-2 and TRBJ2-3; maybe TRBD1 (5 bases). The ends were cut back, 6 bases at V and 2 bases at J, with 9 bases in the middle. The CDR3 has 13 residues. Germline V gene sequence: CDR1 SGHTA, CDR2 FQGNSA. CDR3 DNA sequence: TGTGCCAGCAGTCCGACAGACACAGATACGCAGTATTTT. Protein: CASSPTDTDTQYF.

V and J are TRBV10-3 and TRBJ2-7, with D hard to call. V was shortened by 8 bases and J by 0 bases, with 14 bases between the two germline ends. This CDR3 is 14 amino acids long. The germline gives CDR1 ENHRY, CDR2 SYGVKD. The CDR3, as DNA: TGTGCCATCCAGCAAGGATCTAGCTCCTACGAGCAGTACTTC. Residues: CAIQQGSSSYEQYF.

Only one count was recorded for this clone. The gene calls are TRBV9 and TRBJ2-5, with D perhaps TRBD1 or TRBD2 (5 bases each). The germline V and J ends were trimmed by 0 bases and 5 bases, with 14 bases remaining between them. This CDR3 has 15 residues. The germline V gene encodes CDR1 SGDLS and CDR2 YYNGEE. DNA of the CDR3: TGTGCCAGCAGCGTAGAGGGAGTGCCAGGGGAGACCCAGTACTTC. This gives the protein CASSVEGVPGETQYF.

This clone showed up just once. This specimen includes other DNA sequences encoding the same CDR3. The rearrangement joins TRBV4-2 to TRBJ2-3; 7 nucleotides line up with TRBD2. With 3 bases clipped from V and 2 bases from J, the junction kept 2 bases outside the gene matches. The CDR3 length is 14 residues. Germline V gives CDR1 LGHNA, CDR2 YNFKEQ. The CDR3 loop reads CASSQAGVTDTQYF. CDR3 sequence (DNA): TGTGCCAGCAGCCAGGCGGGGGTCACAGATACGCAGTATTTT.

Of note for this clone: Distinct nucleotide sequences in the sample also encode this CDR3. The chain is built from TRBV7-2 and TRBJ1-5; the match to TRBD1 covers 9 bases. The CDR3 is 14 residues long. V trimming: 5 bases; J trimming: 5 bases; junction bases outside the gene matches: 4. Germline V CDR1 and CDR2: SGHTA, FQGNSA. The CDR3 DNA reads TGTGCCAGCAGCCTAAGACAGGGGGATCAGCCCCAGCATTTT. The encoded protein is CASSLRQGDQPQHF.

V and J are TRBV30 and TRBJ2-2; D gene ambiguous. The CDR3 consists of 15 residues. Trimming removed 0 bases at V and 2 bases at J, with 10 bases between. CDR1 GTSNPN and CDR2 SVGIG come from the germline V gene (reference sequence). CDR3 protein: CAWSVKTLNTGELFF. The CDR3, as DNA: TGTGCCTGGAGTGTAAAAACACTAAACACCGGGGAGCTGTTTTTT. Variable domain in full (rest from reference TRBV30 and TRBJ2-2): SQTIHQWPATLVQPVGSPLSLECTVEGTSNPNLYWYRQAAGRGLQLLFYSVGIGQISSEVPQNLSASRPQDRQFILSSKKLLLSDSGFYLCAWSVKTLNTGELFFGEGSRLTVL.

This clone appeared a single time. The DNA for the CDR3 is TGTGCCGCGGGACTACAAGAGACCCAGTACTTC. Translation: CAAGLQETQYF. The chain carries TRBV2 and TRBJ2-5; 7 nucleotides line up with TRBD2. Germline CDR1 is SNHLY and CDR2 is FYNNEI. This CDR3 is 11 amino acids long. V was pared by 11 bases and J by 2 bases, with 2 bases of the junction left unmatched.

The rearrangement uses TRBV21-1 and TRBJ2-2. TRBV21-1 is a listed pseudogene. This CDR3 contains 16 residues. The CDR3 DNA is TGTGCCAGCAGCAAAAAACTAGGTCGGGGCCCCGGGGAGCTGTTTTTT. Translated: CASSKKLGRGPGELFF.

The V call is TRBV5-1, the J call TRBJ1-1; 7 bases are shared with TRBD1. This CDR3 region has 15 residues. Trimming cost V 2 bases and J 1 base; bases outside gene matches: 5. Germline V lookup: CDR1 SGHRS, CDR2 YFSETQ. Here the CDR3 reads CASSFWTGQNTEAFF. CDR3 DNA sequence: TGCGCCAGCAGCTTTTGGACAGGACAGAACACTGAAGCTTTCTTT.

V gene TRBV4-1 combines with J gene TRBJ1-1; TRBD1 is a possible D gene (5 bases). In germline, CDR1 is MGHRA, CDR2 YSYEKL. This CDR3 comprises 15 residues. Trimming cost V 4 bases and J 1 base, with 13 bases left between them. The CDR3 DNA follows: TGCGCCAGCAGCCCTCCCACGAGGGGGAACACTGAAGCTTTCTTT. Its translation is CASSPPTRGNTEAFF.

This chain uses TRBV19 with TRBJ1-4, with 7 bases matching TRBD1. This CDR3 comprises 15 residues. CDR1 LNHDA and CDR2 SQIVND come from the germline V gene (reference sequence). With V trimmed by 6 bases and J by 2 bases, 6 bases remained unmatched. CDR3 in amino acids: CASSSTGATNEKLFF. The CDR3 nucleotides are TGTGCCAGTAGCTCCACAGGGGCGACTAATGAAAAACTGTTTTTT.

J is TRBJ2-3 and V is TRBV18; perhaps TRBD2 as D (6 bases). This CDR3 is built from 20 residues. Trimming took off 0 bases at V and 0 bases at J, with 22 bases between the two ends. Germline V gene sequence: CDR1 KGHSH, CDR2 LQKENI. CDR3 in DNA: TGTGCCAGCTCACCACCGAATCGGGCCTTAGAGGGAGGAAGCACAGATACGCAGTATTTT. This codes for CASSPPNRALEGGSTDTQYF.

This chain links TRBV10-3 with TRBJ2-2; 12 bases agree with TRBD2. This CDR3 has 16 residues. Germline CDR1 ENHRY, CDR2 SYGVKD. V shed 7 bases, J shed 6 bases, and the junction held 9 bases outside the gene matches. The CDR3 reads CAITASGRAGSGELFF. The CDR3, as DNA: TGTGCCATCACGGCTAGCGGGAGGGCAGGGTCCGGGGAGCTGTTTTTT.

V usage is TRBV30 and J usage is TRBJ1-6, with D perhaps TRBD1 (6 bases). Germline V CDR1 and CDR2: GTSNPN, SVGIG (reference sequence). This CDR3 comprises 15 residues. V lost 2 bases to trimming and J lost 7 bases, with 15 bases between them. In DNA, the CDR3 is TGTGCCTGGAGTAATTTAGACAGGCTCAATTCACCCCTCCACTTT. Residues: CAWSNLDRLNSPLHF.

The chain combines TRBV6-5 with TRBJ2-7, with unresolved D. The CDR3 loop spans 15 amino acids. CDR1 and CDR2 from the germline V gene are MNHEY and SVGAGI. Trimming cost V 0 bases and J 3 bases, with 12 bases left between them. The CDR3 sequence is CASSYSTPPVYEQYF. Here the CDR3 DNA reads TGTGCCAGCAGTTACTCGACCCCGCCAGTCTACGAGCAGTACTTC.

The chain employs TRBV10-3 and TRBJ1-5; weak D call: TRBD1 (5 bases). The V end lost 6 bases, the J end lost 4 bases, and 10 bases lay between the germline ends. This CDR3 comprises 13 residues. The germline CDR1 and CDR2 sequences are ENHRY and SYGVKD. As DNA, the CDR3 is TGTGCCATCAGCCACAGGTTAAATCAGCCCCAGCATTTT. This translates into CAISHRLNQPQHF.

The rearrangement uses TRBV6-1 and TRBJ1-1; 10 nucleotides match TRBD1. The length of the CDR3 is 12 residues. CDR1 is MNHNS and CDR2 is SASEGT in the germline V gene. V shed 6 bases and J 8 bases; nucleotides not matched to a gene: 3. The CDR3 DNA is TGTGCCAGCAGACGGACAGGGGGAGAAGCTTTCTTT. This gives the protein CASRRTGGEAFF.

This chain connects TRBV9 to TRBJ1-4; D gene uncertain. In germline, CDR1 is SGDLS, CDR2 YYNGEE. V was trimmed by 4 bases and J by 4 bases, leaving 11 bases between them. The CDR3 has 14 amino acids. The CDR3 protein is CASSTSAGNEKLFF. CDR3 bases: TGTGCCAGCAGCACCAGTGCCGGTAATGAAAAACTGTTTTTT.

The chain has TRBV7-2 and TRBJ2-7; TRBD2 aligns across 7 bases. Germline-derived CDR1 and CDR2 are SGHTA and FQGNSA. With V trimmed by 5 bases and J by 4 bases, 2 bases remained unmatched. The CDR3 sequence is 12 residues long. The CDR3 region has the DNA TGTGCCAGCAGCGTTAGCGGGTACGAGCAGTACTTC. Translated, it gives CASSVSGYEQYF.